One sample yielded the 7 T cell receptor beta chains listed below, sequenced in a study of cytomegalovirus exposure and HLA in healthy donors (TCRdb year 2017). The library was produced with the immunoSEQ multiplex PCR assay. A mixture of 60 forward primers for TCR Vbeta segments and 13 reverse primers for TCR Jbeta segments was used in the multiplex PCR. Sourced from immuneACCESS, this table was stored by TCRdb with only in-frame sequences that have V and J called. A share of the clones is absent; for the studies checked, an unresolved V gene accounts for under half, and the remainder has no known explanation. The sample has nearly 70,000 clones on record, roughly 74% of them singletons. The ten largest clones represent 11% of the sample. The specimen sequenced was PBMCs. The receptor set was obtained from a woman in her sixties or seventies in good health and CMV-seropositive.

The chain couples TRBV5-8 to TRBJ1-5; tentatively, D is TRBD1 (6 bases). This CDR3 has 16 residues. Trimming stripped 1 base from V and 1 base from J, with 12 bases between. Germline values: CDR1 SGHTS, CDR2 YDEGEE. This CDR3 reads CASSLHRVGSNQPQHF. The CDR3 DNA sequence: TGTGCCAGCAGCTTGCACAGGGTGGGGAGCAATCAGCCCCAGCATTTT.

The rearrangement joins TRBV28 to TRBJ1-5; no definite D call. Germline lookup yields CDR1 MDHEN and CDR2 SYDVKM. The CDR3 loop spans 16 amino acids. V lost 6 bases and J lost 3, with 18 bases in between. In nucleotides, the CDR3 is TGTGCCAGCAGCCTCTCGACACGCCAGTTCAATCAGCCCCAGCATTTT. Protein product: CASSLSTRQFNQPQHF. Complete variable domain (other parts from reference TRBV28 and TRBJ1-5): DVKVTQSSRYLVKRTGEKVFLECVQDMDHENMFWYRQDPGLGLRLIYFSYDVKMKEKGDIPEGYSVSREKKERFSLILESASTNQTSMYLCASSLSTRQFNQPQHFGDGTRLSIL.

The CDR3: CAWQASGVTEAFF. The CDR3 DNA follows: TGTGCCTGGCAAGCCTCAGGGGTCACTGAAGCTTTCTTT. The rearrangement uses TRBV30 and TRBJ1-1; D is possibly TRBD1 (6 bases). Trimming took 5 bases from V and 4 from J, leaving 14 bases between them. CDR3 length equals 13 residues. CDR1 and CDR2 (germline): GTSNPN, SVGIG (reference sequence).

This clone was seen a handful of times. The chain carries TRBV5-6 and TRBJ1-1; no definite D call. Trimming removed 3 bases at V and 1 base at J, with 4 bases between. The CDR3 is 12 residues long. The germline V gene encodes CDR1 SGHDT and CDR2 YYEEEE. CDR3 nucleotides: TGTGCCAGCAGCTCGGGGAACACTGAAGCTTTCTTT. This gives the protein CASSSGNTEAFF.

V and J are TRBV11-1 and TRBJ1-2; no firm D call. The V gene's germline CDR1 is SGHAT and CDR2 FQDESV (reference sequence). Between the trimmed V and J ends, which lost 5 bases and 4 bases, there was a span of 14 bases. The CDR3 is made up of 14 amino acids. CDR3 sequence reads: CASSPAIGPYGYTF. CDR3 DNA: TGTGCCAGCAGCCCAGCAATTGGGCCCTATGGCTACACCTTC.

The chain joins TRBV21-1 to TRBJ1-5; TRBD1, as called in the table, went unchecked against the DNA. TRBV21-1 is termed a pseudogene. The CDR3 runs 18 residues. CDR3 in DNA: TGTGCCAGCAGCAAAGCTTGGGAACAGGAATATAGCAATCAGCCCCAGCATTTT. Protein product: CASSKAWEQEYSNQPQHF.

This clone has just a few counts. The chain links TRBV7-3 to TRBJ2-1; TRBD2 is a possible D gene (5 bases). The CDR3 is 14 amino acids. CDR1 SGHTA and CDR2 FQGTGA come from the germline V gene. V was cut by 2 bases and J by 7 bases, with 12 bases left in between. In nucleotides, the CDR3 is TGTGCCAGCAGCTTAGTGCTAGCCCGTAATGAGCAGTTCTTC. This translates into CASSLVLARNEQFF.